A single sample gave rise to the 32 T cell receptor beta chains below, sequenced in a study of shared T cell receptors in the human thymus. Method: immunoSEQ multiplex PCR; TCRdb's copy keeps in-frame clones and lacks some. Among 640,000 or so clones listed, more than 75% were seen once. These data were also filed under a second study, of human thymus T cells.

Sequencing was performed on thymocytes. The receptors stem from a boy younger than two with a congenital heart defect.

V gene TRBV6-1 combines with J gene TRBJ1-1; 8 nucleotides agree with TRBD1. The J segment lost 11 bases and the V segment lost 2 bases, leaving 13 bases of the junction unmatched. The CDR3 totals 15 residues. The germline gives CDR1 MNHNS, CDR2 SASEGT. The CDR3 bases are TGTGCCAGCAGTGAACCCCAGGACAGGGCCGGGACGGCTTTCTTT. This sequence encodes CASSEPQDRAGTAFF.

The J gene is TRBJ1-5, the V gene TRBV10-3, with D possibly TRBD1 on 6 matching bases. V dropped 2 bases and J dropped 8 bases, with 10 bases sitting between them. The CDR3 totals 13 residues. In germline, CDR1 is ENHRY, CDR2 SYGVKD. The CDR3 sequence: CAISEAAGEPQHF. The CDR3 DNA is TGTGCCATCAGTGAGGCGGCAGGGGAGCCCCAGCATTTT.

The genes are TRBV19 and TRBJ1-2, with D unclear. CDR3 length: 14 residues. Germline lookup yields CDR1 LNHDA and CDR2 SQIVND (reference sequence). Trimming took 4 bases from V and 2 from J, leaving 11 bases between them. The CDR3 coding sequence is TGTGCCAGTAGTAGCTTCGGGGTGAACTATGGCTACACCTTC. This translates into CASSSFGVNYGYTF. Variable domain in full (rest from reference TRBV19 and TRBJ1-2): DGGITQSPKYLFRKEGQNVTLSCEQNLNHDAMYWYRQDPGQGLRLIYYSQIVNDFQKGDIAEGYSVSREKKESFPLTVTSAQKNPTAFYLCASSSFGVNYGYTFGSGTRLTVV.

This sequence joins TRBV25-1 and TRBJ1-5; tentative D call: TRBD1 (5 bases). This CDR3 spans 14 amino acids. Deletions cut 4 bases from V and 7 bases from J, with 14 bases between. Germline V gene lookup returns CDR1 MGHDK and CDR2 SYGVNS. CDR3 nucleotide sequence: TGTGCCAGCAGTGCCGGCGGGGGACGGCAGCCCCAGCATTTT. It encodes CASSAGGGRQPQHF. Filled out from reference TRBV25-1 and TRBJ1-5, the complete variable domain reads EADIYQTPRYLVIGTGKKITLECSQTMGHDKMYWYQQDPGMELHLIHYSYGVNSTEKGDLSSESTVSRIRTEHFPLTLESARPSHTSQYLCASSAGGGRQPQHFGDGTRLSIL.

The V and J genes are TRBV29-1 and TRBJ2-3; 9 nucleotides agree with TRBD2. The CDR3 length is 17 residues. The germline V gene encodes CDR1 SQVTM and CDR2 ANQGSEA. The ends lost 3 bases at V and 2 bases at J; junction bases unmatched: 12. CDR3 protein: CSVEVAQRLADTDTQYF. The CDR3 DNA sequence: TGCAGCGTTGAGGTCGCCCAGAGACTAGCGGACACAGATACGCAGTATTTT.

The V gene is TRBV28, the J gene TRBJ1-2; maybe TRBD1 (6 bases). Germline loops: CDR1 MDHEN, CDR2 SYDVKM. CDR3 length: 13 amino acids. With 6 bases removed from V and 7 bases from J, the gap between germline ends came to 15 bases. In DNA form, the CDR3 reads TGTGCCAGCAGGGGGACAAGCTTTTCTGGCTACACCTTC. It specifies CASRGTSFSGYTF.

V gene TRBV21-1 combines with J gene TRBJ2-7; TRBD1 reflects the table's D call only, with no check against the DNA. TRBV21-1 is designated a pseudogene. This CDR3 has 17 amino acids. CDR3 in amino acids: CASSKYQRDRGNYEQYF. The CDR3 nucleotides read TGTGCCAGCAGCAAATACCAAAGGGACAGGGGGAACTACGAGCAGTACTTC.

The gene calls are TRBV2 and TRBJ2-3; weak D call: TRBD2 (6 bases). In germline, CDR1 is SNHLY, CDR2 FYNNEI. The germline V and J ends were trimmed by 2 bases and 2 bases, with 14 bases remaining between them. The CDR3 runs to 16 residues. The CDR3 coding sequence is TGTGCCAGCAGTGAAATCGTGGGGGGACTCACAGATACGCAGTATTTT. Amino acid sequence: CASSEIVGGLTDTQYF.

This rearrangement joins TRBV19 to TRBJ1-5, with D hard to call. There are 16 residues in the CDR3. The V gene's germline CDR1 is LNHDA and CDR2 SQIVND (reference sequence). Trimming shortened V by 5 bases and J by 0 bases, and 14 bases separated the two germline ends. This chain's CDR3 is CASSPNSLYSNQPQHF. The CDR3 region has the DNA TGTGCCAGTAGTCCCAATAGTCTTTATAGCAATCAGCCCCAGCATTTT.

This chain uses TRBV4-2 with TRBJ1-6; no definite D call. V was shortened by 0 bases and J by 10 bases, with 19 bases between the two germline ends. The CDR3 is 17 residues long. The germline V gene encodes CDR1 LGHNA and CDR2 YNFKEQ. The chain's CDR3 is CASSQDREGHSYSPLHF. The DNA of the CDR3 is TGTGCCAGCAGCCAAGACCGGGAGGGCCACTCGTACTCACCCCTCCACTTT.

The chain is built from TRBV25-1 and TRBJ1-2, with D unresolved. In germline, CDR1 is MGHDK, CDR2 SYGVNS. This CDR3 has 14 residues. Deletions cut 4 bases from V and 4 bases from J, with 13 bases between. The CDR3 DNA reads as TGTGCCAGCAGTGGCGGGGTACCAATCTATGGCTACACCTTC. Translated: CASSGGVPIYGYTF.

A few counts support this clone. CDR3 nucleotide sequence: TGCGCCAGCAGCTTGGCCGGTAGCGGGGAAACAGATACGCAGTATTTT. Encoded protein: CASSLAGSGETDTQYF. The chain uses TRBV5-1 and TRBJ2-3, with TRBD2 identical over 8 bases. From germline, CDR1 is SGHRS and CDR2 YFSETQ. With 0 bases clipped from V and 3 bases from J, the junction kept 6 bases outside the gene matches. The CDR3 is 16 amino acids.

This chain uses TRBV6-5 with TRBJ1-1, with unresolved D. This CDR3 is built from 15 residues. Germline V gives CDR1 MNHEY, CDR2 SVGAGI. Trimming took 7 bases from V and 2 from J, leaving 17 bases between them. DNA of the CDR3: TGTGCCAGCAACCCTGTAGTGAGGGCTAACACTGAAGCTTTCTTT. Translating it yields CASNPVVRANTEAFF.

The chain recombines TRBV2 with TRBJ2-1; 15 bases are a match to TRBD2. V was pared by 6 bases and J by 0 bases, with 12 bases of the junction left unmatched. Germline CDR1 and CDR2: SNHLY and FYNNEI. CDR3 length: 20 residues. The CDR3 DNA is TGTGCCAGCAGCCCGCCCCTTTGGACTAGCGGGAGGGCCTCCTACAATGAGCAGTTCTTC. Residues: CASSPPLWTSGRASYNEQFF.

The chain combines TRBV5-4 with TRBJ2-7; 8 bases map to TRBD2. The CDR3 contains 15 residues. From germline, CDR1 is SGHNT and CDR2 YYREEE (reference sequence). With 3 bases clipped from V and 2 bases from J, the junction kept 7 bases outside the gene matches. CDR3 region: CASSWGLGLAYEQYF. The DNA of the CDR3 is TGTGCCAGCAGCTGGGGACTAGGACTGGCCTACGAGCAGTACTTC.

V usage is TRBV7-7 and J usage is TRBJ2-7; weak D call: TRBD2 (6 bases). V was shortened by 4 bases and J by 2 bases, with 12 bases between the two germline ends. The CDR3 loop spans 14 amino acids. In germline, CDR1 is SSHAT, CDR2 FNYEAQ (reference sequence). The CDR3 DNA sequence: TGTGCCAGCAGCTCAGCACTAGCTCCCTACGAGCAGTACTTC. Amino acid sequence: CASSSALAPYEQYF.

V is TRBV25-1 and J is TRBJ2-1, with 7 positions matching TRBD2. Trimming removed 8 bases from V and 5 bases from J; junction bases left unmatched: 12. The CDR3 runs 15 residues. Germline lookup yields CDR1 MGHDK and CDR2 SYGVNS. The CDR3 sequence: CASGDFPGGDNEQFF. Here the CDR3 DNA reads TGTGCCAGCGGGGACTTCCCGGGAGGCGACAATGAGCAGTTCTTC.

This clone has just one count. The DNA for the CDR3 is TGTGCCAGCAGCTCCCTTTTAGTGAGGCGGGAGACCCAGTACTTC. It translates to CASSSLLVRRETQYF. The V gene is TRBV5-6, the J gene TRBJ2-5; D is unclear. Germline values: CDR1 SGHDT, CDR2 YYEEEE. The V and J ends lost 3 bases and 5 bases respectively, with 17 bases between them. The CDR3 extends over 15 amino acids.

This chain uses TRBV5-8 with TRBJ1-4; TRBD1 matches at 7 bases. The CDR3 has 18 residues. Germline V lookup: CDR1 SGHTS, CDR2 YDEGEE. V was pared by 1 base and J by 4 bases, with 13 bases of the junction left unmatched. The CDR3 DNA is TGTGCCAGCAGCTTGATCTTCAGCGACAGGGTGATTAATGAAAAACTGTTTTTT. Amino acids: CASSLIFSDRVINEKLFF.

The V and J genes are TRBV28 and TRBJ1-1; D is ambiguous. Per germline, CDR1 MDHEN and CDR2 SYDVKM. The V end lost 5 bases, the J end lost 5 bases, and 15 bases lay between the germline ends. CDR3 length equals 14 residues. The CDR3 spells CASSRVWEGTEAFF. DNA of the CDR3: TGTGCCAGCAGTCGGGTCTGGGAGGGAACTGAAGCTTTCTTT.

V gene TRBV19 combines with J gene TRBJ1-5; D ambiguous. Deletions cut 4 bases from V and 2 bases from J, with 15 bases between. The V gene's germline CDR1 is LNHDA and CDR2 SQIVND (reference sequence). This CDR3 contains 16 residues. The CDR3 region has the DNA TGTGCCAGTAGTAGCCGAGGGCGGGTTCGCAATCAGCCCCAGCATTTT. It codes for CASSSRGRVRNQPQHF.

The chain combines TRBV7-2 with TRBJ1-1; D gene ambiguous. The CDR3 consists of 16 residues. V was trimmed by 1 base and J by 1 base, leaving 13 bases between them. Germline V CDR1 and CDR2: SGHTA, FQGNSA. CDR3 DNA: TGTGCCAGCAGCTTAGGTGACAAGTACTGGAACACTGAAGCTTTCTTT. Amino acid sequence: CASSLGDKYWNTEAFF.

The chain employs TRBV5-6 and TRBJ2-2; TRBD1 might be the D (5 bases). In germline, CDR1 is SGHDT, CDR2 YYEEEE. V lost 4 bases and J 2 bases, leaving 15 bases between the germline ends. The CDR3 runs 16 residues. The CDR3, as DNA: TGTGCCAGCAGCACCCAGGGTTGGGGAAACACCGGGGAGCTGTTTTTT. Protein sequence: CASSTQGWGNTGELFF.

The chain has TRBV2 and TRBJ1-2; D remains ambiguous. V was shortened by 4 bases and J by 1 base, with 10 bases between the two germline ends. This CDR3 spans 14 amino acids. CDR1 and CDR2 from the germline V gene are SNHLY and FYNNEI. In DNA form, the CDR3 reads TGTGCCAGCAGTGCTGAGCTCCATAACTATGGCTACACCTTC. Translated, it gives CASSAELHNYGYTF. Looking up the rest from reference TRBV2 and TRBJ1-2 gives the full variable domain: EPEVTQTPSHQVTQMGQEVILRCVPISNHLYFYWYRQILGQKVEFLVSFYNNEISEKSEIFDDQFSVERPDGSNFTLKIRSTKLEDSAMYFCASSAELHNYGYTFGSGTRLTVV.

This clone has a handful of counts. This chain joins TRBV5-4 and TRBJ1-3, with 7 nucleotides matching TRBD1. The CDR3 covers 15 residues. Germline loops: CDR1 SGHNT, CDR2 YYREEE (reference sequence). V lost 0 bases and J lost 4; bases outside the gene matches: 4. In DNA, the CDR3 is TGTGCCAGCAGCTTGGAGGGGGCGGCGGGAAACACCATATATTTT. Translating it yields CASSLEGAAGNTIYF. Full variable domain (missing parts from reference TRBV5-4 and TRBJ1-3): ETGVTQSPTHLIKTRGQQVTLRCSSQSGHNTVSWYQQALGQGPQFIFQYYREEENGRGNFPPRFSGLQFPNYSSELNVNALELDDSALYLCASSLEGAAGNTIYFGEGSWLTVV.

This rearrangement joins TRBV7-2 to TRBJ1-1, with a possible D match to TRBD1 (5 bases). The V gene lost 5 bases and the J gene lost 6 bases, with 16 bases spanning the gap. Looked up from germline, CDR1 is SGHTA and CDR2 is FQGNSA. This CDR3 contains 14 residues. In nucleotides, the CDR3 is TGTGCCAGCAGCCTGGGGGGTGGCGGCGCTGAAGCTTTCTTT. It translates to CASSLGGGGAEAFF.

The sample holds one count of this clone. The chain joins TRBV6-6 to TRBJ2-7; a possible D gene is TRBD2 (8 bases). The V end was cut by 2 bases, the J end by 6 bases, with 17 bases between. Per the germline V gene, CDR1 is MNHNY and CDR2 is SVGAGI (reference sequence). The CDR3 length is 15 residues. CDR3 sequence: CASSYDPGGGREQYF. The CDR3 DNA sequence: TGTGCCAGCAGTTACGACCCGGGAGGGGGCCGCGAGCAGTACTTC.

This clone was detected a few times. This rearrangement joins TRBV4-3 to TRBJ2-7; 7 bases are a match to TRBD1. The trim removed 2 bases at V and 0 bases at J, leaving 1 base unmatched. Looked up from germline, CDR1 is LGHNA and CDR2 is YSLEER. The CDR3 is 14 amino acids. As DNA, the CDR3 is TGCGCCAGCAGCCAAAACAGGGGCTCCTACGAGCAGTACTTC. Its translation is CASSQNRGSYEQYF.

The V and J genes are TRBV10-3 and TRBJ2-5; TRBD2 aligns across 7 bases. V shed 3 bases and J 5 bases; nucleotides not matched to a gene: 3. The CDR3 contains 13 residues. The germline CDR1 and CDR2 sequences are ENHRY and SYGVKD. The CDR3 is CAISELALETQYF. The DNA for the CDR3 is TGTGCCATCAGTGAACTAGCGTTGGAGACCCAGTACTTC.

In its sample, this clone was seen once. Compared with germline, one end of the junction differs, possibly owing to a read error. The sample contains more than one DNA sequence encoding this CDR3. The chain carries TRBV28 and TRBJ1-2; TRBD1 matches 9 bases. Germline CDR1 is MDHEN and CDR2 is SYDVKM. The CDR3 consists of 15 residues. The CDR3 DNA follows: TGTGCCAGCAACAATTACAGGGGGCCGCCGAACGGCTACACTTTC. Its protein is CASNNYRGPPNGYTF.

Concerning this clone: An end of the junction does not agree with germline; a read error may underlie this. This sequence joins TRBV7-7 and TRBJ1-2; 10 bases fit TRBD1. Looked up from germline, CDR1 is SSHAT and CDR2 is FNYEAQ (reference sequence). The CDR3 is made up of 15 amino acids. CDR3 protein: CASSSTGGEVYGYTF. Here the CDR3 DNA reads TGTGCTAGCAGCTCGACAGGGGGCGAAGTCTATGGCTACACCTTC.

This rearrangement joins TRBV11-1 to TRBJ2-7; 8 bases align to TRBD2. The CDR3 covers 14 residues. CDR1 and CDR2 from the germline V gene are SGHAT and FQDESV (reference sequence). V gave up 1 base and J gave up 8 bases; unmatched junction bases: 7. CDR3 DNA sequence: TGTGCCAGCAGCTTAGATCCGGGAGGGGATAAGCAGTACTTC. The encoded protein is CASSLDPGGDKQYF.